This entry lists 18 T cell receptor beta chains sequenced from one sample in a study of CD8+ T cells in alopecia areata. RNA, once extracted, was reverse transcribed into cDNA for use as the sequencing template. Sequencing was performed with immunoSEQ multiplex PCR; in TCRdb, only in-frame clones are kept and a portion is missing. The table records some 110,000 clones, under 60% of them present only once. Specified treatment: oral pan-JAK inhibitor, 5-10 mg twice daily. Sample: CD8+ T cells sorted from blood, taken at week 24, from a patient treated with tofacitinib. These receptor sequences come from a human donor with alopecia areata.

The chain is built from TRBV30 and TRBJ1-5; D not certain. V was pared by 4 bases and J by 1 base, with 11 bases between. The CDR3 is 14 residues long. The germline V gene encodes CDR1 GTSNPN and CDR2 SVGIG (reference sequence). The CDR3 nucleotides read TGTGCCTGGAATTCGGTGGGGAGCAATCAGCCCCAGCATTTT. This sequence encodes CAWNSVGSNQPQHF.

This clone was observed a handful of times. The gene calls are TRBV6-9 and TRBJ2-3; TRBD2 agrees at 9 bases. Losses at the gene ends were 2 bases for V and 8 bases for J; bases not matched to a gene: 11. The length of the CDR3 is 16 residues. Germline-derived CDR1 and CDR2 are MNHGY and SVAAGI. The CDR3, as DNA: TGTGCCAGCAGTTATCCCCGCGGGCTAGCGGGACCTACGCAGTATTTT. The encoded protein is CASSYPRGLAGPTQYF.

The chain couples TRBV14 to TRBJ2-7; D uncertain. The CDR3 totals 13 residues. V lost 3 bases and J lost 2, with 8 bases in between. CDR1 and CDR2 (germline): SGHDN, FVKESK. The CDR3 DNA sequence: TGTGCCAGCAGCCATGGACGAGCCTACGAGCAGTACTTC. Its translation is CASSHGRAYEQYF.

This chain joins TRBV27 and TRBJ2-7; D is perhaps TRBD1 or TRBD2 (5 bases each). Trimming stripped 5 bases from V and 5 bases from J, with 13 bases between. This CDR3 comprises 13 residues. Per germline, CDR1 MNHEY and CDR2 SMNVEV (reference sequence). DNA for the CDR3: TGTGCCAGCAGTCAGGGTAGCGTCCACGAGCAGTACTTC. This codes for CASSQGSVHEQYF.

In its sample, this clone was seen a few times. This rearrangement joins TRBV18 to TRBJ1-2, with D unresolved. The germline gives CDR1 KGHSH, CDR2 LQKENI. The germline V and J ends were trimmed by 3 bases and 2 bases, with 10 bases remaining between them. The CDR3 covers 14 residues. As DNA, the CDR3 is TGTGCCAGCTCACCCAATGGGCAGAACTATGGCTACACCTTC. It encodes CASSPNGQNYGYTF.

The count of this clone is one. The V and J genes are TRBV30 and TRBJ2-7; D is perhaps TRBD1 (5 bases). CDR3 length equals 13 residues. Trimming took off 4 bases at V and 0 bases at J, with 10 bases between the two ends. Looked up from germline, CDR1 is GTSNPN and CDR2 is SVGIG (reference sequence). The CDR3 DNA reads as TGTGCCTGGAAAGACAGTTACTCCTACGAGCAGTACTTC. Translated: CAWKDSYSYEQYF. The entire variable domain, with the rest obtained from reference TRBV30 and TRBJ2-7, is as follows: SQTIHQWPATLVQPVGSPLSLECTVEGTSNPNLYWYRQAAGRGLQLLFYSVGIGQISSEVPQNLSASRPQDRQFILSSKKLLLSDSGFYLCAWKDSYSYEQYFGPGTRLTVT.

Concerning this clone: The same CDR3 can be traced to other DNA sequences in this sample. This chain links TRBV30 with TRBJ2-6; D possibly matches TRBD1 or TRBD2 (5 bases each). V was shortened by 0 bases and J by 2 bases, with 5 bases between the two germline ends. There are 14 residues in the CDR3. The germline gives CDR1 GTSNPN, CDR2 SVGIG (reference sequence). The CDR3: CAWSVGAGANVLTF. CDR3 in DNA: TGTGCCTGGAGTGTGGGGGCTGGGGCCAACGTCCTGACTTTC.

The chain joins TRBV5-1 to TRBJ1-2; D gene uncertain. V was pared by 0 bases and J by 8 bases, with 14 bases between. The CDR3 loop spans 14 amino acids. CDR1 and CDR2 (germline): SGHRS, YFSETQ. CDR3 bases: TGCGCCAGCAGCTTGGAAGGGCTTCTTGGAGGCTACACCTTC. It translates to CASSLEGLLGGYTF. Complete variable domain (other parts from reference TRBV5-1 and TRBJ1-2): KAGVTQTPRYLIKTRGQQVTLSCSPISGHRSVSWYQQTPGQGLQFLFEYFSETQRNKGNFPGRFSGRQFSNSRSEMNVSTLELGDSALYLCASSLEGLLGGYTFGSGTRLTVV.

Here the CDR3 DNA reads TGTGCCAGCAGTTTAAATGAGAACCACTACGAGCAGTACTTC. It codes for CASSLNENHYEQYF. This chain joins TRBV27 and TRBJ2-7; no definite D call. Trimming pared 2 bases from V and 3 bases from J, leaving 11 bases between. This CDR3 spans 14 amino acids. Germline CDR1 is MNHEY and CDR2 is SMNVEV (reference sequence).

The chain recombines TRBV4-3 with TRBJ2-1; possible D gene TRBD2, 6 bases. This CDR3 comprises 14 residues. Germline CDR1 is LGHNA and CDR2 is YSLEER. Trimming cost V 4 bases and J 7 bases, with 14 bases left between them. The CDR3 reads CASSPILGGNEQFF. The CDR3, as DNA: TGCGCCAGCAGCCCTATACTAGGAGGGAATGAGCAGTTCTTC.

J is TRBJ1-1 and V is TRBV18; D is possibly TRBD1 (6 bases). Germline CDR1 is KGHSH and CDR2 is LQKENI. V lost 6 bases, J lost 3 bases, and 11 bases lay in between. The CDR3 has 13 amino acids. This chain's CDR3 is CASSGAGDTEAFF. Written as DNA, the CDR3 is TGTGCCAGCTCCGGGGCAGGGGACACTGAAGCTTTCTTT.

J is TRBJ2-3 and V is TRBV27, with 10 bases that match TRBD2. V was pared by 4 bases and J by 3 bases, with 4 bases of the junction left unmatched. Germline V CDR1 and CDR2: MNHEY, SMNVEV (reference sequence). The CDR3 extends over 15 amino acids. CDR3 sequence reads: CASSSKLAGTDTQYF. In nucleotides, the CDR3 is TGTGCCAGCAGTTCCAAACTAGCGGGGACAGATACGCAGTATTTT.

This clone appeared a few times. Other DNA sequences in this specimen translate into the identical CDR3. The V call is TRBV7-9, the J call TRBJ2-7, with D perhaps given as TRBD1 or TRBD2 (5 bases each). CDR1 and CDR2 (germline): SEHNR, FQNEAQ (reference sequence). V shed 5 bases and J shed 4 bases, with 12 bases lying between them. This CDR3 region has 13 residues. The CDR3 DNA reads as TGTGCCAGCAGCCCGGGACCTAATTACGAGCAGTACTTC. Its protein product is CASSPGPNYEQYF.

The J gene is TRBJ2-1, the V gene TRBV7-9; 7 bases line up with TRBD2. Germline V gives CDR1 SEHNR, CDR2 FQNEAQ (reference sequence). The trim removed 1 base at V and 6 bases at J, leaving 9 bases unmatched. The CDR3 contains 16 residues. The DNA for the CDR3 is TGTGCCAGCAGCTTAGAAACGGGGGGTCGCCCCAATGAGCAGTTCTTC. Its protein product is CASSLETGGRPNEQFF.

The chain carries TRBV27 and TRBJ1-6; weak D call: TRBD1 (5 bases). The V and J ends lost 2 bases and 12 bases respectively, with 11 bases between them. CDR3 length: 13 amino acids. Per the germline V gene, CDR1 is MNHEY and CDR2 is SMNVEV (reference sequence). This CDR3 is CASSLQGIGPLHF. CDR3 DNA: TGTGCCAGCAGTTTACAGGGAATTGGACCCCTCCACTTT.

This clone was seen many times. The chain carries TRBV2 and TRBJ2-4; 7 nucleotides line up with TRBD2. Trimming took 3 bases from V and 5 from J; bases not matched to a gene: 7. The CDR3 sequence is 15 residues long. CDR1 is SNHLY, CDR2 FYNNEI, per germline. CDR3 amino acids: CASSDGRGSENIQYF. The CDR3 DNA is TGTGCCAGCAGTGATGGGCGGGGGTCTGAAAACATTCAGTACTTC.

V and J are TRBV6-1 and TRBJ2-3; 7 nucleotides align to TRBD1. Germline V gene lookup returns CDR1 MNHNS and CDR2 SASEGT. The V and J ends lost 2 bases and 3 bases, in that order; junction bases with no gene match: 14. The CDR3 is 18 residues long. The CDR3 DNA sequence: TGTGCCAGCAGTGAATTCCCGGGGTACAGGGGAGATACAGATACGCAGTATTTT. This translates into CASSEFPGYRGDTDTQYF.

The sample holds a few counts of this clone. The chain is built from TRBV11-2 and TRBJ2-7; 11 bases match TRBD1. Trimming cost V 3 bases and J 3 bases; bases outside gene matches: 4. There are 15 residues in the CDR3. Germline-derived CDR1 and CDR2 are SGHAT and FQNNGV. CDR3 in DNA: TGTGCCAGCAGCTTCGGACAGGGGGCGAACTACGAGCAGTACTTC. Translating it yields CASSFGQGANYEQYF.